This T cell receptor beta chain was identified during a study of shared clonotypes between healthy human individuals. Study details: The composition of the donors was a couple of women and three men aged 18 to 49.

Unmatched junction bases numbered 8, after V lost 7 bases and J lost 2 bases. The length of the CDR3 is 15 residues. Germline V gene sequence: CDR1 SGHRS, CDR2 YFSETQ. The method was immunoSEQ multiplex PCR; TCRdb's version includes in-frame clones alone and lacks a portion of them. The sample holds about 1 million clones, 65% to 75% seen once. Notes on the study in general: A limitation of the genetic and exposure-history diversity represented arose from few donors.

Of note for this clone: Its antigen is not identified.

The sample taken for sequencing was memory CD4+ T cells sorted from blood. Subset in this sample: CD45RA-negative fraction. This receptor was taken from a man aged 18 to 35 in good health. The chain couples TRBV5-1 to TRBJ2-7; TRBD2 aligns across 11 bases. CDR3 nucleotide sequence: TGCGCCAGCGGGAGTGGGACTAGCGGCGCCTACGAGCAGTACTTC. Translation: CASGSGTSGAYEQYF.